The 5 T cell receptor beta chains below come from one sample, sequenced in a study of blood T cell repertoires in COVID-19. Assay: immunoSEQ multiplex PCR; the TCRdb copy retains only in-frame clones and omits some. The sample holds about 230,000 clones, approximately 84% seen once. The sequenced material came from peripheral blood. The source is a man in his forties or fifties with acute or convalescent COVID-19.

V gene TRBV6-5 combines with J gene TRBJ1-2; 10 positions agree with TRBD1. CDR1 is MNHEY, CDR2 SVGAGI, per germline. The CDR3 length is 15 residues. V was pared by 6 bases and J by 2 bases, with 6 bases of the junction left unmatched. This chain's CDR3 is CASSASDRGNYGYTF. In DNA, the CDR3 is TGTGCCAGCAGCGCTTCGGACAGGGGGAACTATGGCTACACCTTC.

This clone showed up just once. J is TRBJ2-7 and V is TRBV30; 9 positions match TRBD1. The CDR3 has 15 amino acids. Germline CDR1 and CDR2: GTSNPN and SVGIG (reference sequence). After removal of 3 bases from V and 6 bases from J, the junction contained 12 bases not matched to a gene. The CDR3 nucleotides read TGTGCCTGGAGCGCCGGGACAGGGAGTAATGGCGAGCAGTACTTC. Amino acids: CAWSAGTGSNGEQYF.

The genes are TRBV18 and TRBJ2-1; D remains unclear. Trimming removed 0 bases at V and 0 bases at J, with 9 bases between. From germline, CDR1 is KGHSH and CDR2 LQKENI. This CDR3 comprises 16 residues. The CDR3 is CASSPPRRSSYNEQFF. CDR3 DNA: TGTGCCAGCTCACCACCTCGACGGAGCTCCTACAATGAGCAGTTCTTC.

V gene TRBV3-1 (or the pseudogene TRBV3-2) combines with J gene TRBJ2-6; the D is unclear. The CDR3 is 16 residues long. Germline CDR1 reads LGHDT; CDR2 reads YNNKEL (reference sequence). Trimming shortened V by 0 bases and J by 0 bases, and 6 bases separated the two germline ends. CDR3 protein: CASSQDRVSGANVLTF. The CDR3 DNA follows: TGTGCCAGCAGCCAAGATAGAGTCTCTGGGGCCAACGTCCTGACTTTC.

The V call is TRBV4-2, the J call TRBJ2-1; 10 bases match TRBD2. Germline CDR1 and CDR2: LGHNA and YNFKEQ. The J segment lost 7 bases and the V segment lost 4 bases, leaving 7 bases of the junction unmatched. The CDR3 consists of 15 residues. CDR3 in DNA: TGTGCCAGCAGCCCCTTAGCGGGGGGCACTAATGAGCAGTTCTTC. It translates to CASSPLAGGTNEQFF.